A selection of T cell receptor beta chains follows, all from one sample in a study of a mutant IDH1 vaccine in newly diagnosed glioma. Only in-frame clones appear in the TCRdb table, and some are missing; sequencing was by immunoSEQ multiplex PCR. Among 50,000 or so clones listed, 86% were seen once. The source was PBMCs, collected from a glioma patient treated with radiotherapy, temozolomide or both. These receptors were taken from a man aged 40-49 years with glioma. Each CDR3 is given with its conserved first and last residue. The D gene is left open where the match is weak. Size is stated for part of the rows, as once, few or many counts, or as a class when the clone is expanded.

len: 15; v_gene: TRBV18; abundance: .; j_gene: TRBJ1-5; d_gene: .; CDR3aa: CASSPLSNSNQPQHF; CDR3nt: TGTGCCAGCTCACCACTTAGTAATAGCAATCAGCCCCAGCATTTT
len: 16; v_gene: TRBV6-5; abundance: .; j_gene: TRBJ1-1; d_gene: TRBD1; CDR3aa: CASSYSTGQGLFEAFF; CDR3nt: TGTGCCAGCAGTTACTCCACGGGACAGGGACTTTTTGAAGCTTTCTTT
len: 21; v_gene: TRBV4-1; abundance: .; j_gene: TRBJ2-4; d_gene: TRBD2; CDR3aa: CASSQDWLAGNNVLAKNIQYF; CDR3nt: TGCGCCAGCAGCCAAGATTGGCTAGCGGGAAATAACGTACTAGCCAAAAACATTCAGTACTTC
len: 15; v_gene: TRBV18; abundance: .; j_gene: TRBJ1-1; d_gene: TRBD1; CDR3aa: CASSPPKGAGTEAFF; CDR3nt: TGTGCCAGCTCACCACCGAAGGGGGCTGGCACTGAAGCTTTCTTT
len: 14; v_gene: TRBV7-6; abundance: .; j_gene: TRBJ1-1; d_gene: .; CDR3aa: CASSLQGLGTEAFF; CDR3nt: TGTGCCAGCAGCTTACAGGGTTTGGGCACTGAAGCTTTCTTT
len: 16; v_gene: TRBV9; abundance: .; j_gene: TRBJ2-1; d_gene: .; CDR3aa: CASSSLGGGAYNEQFF; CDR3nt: TGTGCCAGCAGCTCTCTAGGGGGAGGGGCCTACAATGAGCAGTTCTTC
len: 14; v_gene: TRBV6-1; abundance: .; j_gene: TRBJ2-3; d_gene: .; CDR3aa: CASNISPAGDTQYF; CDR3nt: TGTGCCAGCAACATCTCGCCCGCCGGGGATACGCAGTATTTT
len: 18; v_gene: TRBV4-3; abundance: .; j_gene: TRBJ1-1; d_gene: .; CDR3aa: CASSQERAGLRSDTEAFF; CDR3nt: TGCGCCAGCAGCCAAGAAAGGGCCGGGCTCAGGTCGGACACTGAAGCTTTCTTT
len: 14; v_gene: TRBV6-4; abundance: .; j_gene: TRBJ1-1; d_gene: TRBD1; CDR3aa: CASSSGTANTEAFF; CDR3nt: TGTGCCAGCAGTTCCGGGACAGCAAACACTGAAGCTTTCTTT
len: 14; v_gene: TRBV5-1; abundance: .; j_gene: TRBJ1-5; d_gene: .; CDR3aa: CASSLGSRDQPQHF; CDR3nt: TGCGCCAGCAGCCTCGGGTCGAGGGATCAGCCCCAGCATTTT
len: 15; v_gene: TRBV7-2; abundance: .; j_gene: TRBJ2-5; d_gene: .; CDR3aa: CASSPLWGLAETQYF; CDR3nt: TGTGCCAGCAGCCCCCTCTGGGGGCTTGCAGAGACCCAGTACTTC
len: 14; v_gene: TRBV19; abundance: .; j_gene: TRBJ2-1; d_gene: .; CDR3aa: CASSFQGGYNEQFF; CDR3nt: TGTGCCAGTAGTTTCCAGGGGGGGTACAATGAGCAGTTCTTC
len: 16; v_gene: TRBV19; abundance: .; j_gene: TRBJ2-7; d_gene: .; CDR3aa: CASSPLGGTGSYEQYF; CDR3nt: TGTGCCAGTAGTCCCCTTGGGGGTACGGGCTCCTACGAGCAGTACTTC
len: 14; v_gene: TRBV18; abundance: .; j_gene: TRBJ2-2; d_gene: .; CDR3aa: CASSRSEAPGELFF; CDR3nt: TGTGCCAGCTCACGCTCGGAGGCCCCCGGGGAGCTGTTTTTT
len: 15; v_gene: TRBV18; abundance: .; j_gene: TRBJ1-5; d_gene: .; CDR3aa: CASSPASGGNQPQHF; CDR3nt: TGTGCCAGCTCACCGGCCAGCGGGGGCAATCAGCCCCAGCATTTT
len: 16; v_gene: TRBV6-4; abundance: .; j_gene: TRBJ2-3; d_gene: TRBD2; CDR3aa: CASSDSSGRGTDTQYF; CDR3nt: TGTGCCAGCAGTGATTCTAGCGGGAGAGGCACAGATACGCAGTATTTT
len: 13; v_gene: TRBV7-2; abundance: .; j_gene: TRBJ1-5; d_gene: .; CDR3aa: CASGPRGQQPQHF; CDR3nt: TGTGCCAGCGGACCGCGGGGGCAGCAGCCCCAGCATTTT
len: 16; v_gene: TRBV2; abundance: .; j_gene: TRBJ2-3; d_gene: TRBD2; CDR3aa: CASRGGGRFSTDTQYF; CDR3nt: TGTGCCAGCCGGGGGGGCGGGAGATTCAGCACAGATACGCAGTATTTT
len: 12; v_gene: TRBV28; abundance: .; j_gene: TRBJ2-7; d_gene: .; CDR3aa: CASSLLSYEQYF; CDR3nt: TGTGCCAGCAGTTTATTATCCTACGAGCAGTACTTC
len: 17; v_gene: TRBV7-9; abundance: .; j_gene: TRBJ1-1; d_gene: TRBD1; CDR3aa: CASSMGQGGRTNTEAFF; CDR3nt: TGTGCCAGCAGCATGGGACAGGGCGGAAGGACGAACACTGAAGCTTTCTTT
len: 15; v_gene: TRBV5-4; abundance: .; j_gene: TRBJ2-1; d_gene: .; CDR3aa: CASSPDTSYDNEQFF; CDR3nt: TGTGCCAGCAGCCCCGACACCTCCTATGACAATGAGCAGTTCTTC
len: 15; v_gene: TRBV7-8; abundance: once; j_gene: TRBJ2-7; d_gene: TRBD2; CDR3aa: CASSLVVAGGYEQYF; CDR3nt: TGTGCCAGCAGCTTAGTGGTAGCGGGAGGCTACGAGCAGTACTTC
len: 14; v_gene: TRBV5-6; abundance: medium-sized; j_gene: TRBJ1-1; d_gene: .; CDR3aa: CASSLGRRNTEAFF; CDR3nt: TGTGCCAGCAGCTTGGGACGGAGGAACACTGAAGCTTTCTTT
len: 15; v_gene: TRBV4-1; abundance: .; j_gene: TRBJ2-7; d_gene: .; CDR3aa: CASSQGHGSSYEQYF; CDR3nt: TGCGCCAGCAGCCAAGGTCACGGGAGCTCCTACGAGCAGTACTTC
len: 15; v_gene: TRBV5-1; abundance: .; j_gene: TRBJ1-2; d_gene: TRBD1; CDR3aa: CASTPYGTGRYGYTF; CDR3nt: TGCGCCAGCACCCCCTACGGGACAGGGAGGTATGGCTACACCTTC
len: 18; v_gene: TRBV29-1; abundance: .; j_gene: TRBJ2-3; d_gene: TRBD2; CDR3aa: CSVEDRGGTSGSTDTQYF; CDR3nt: TGCAGCGTTGAAGATCGGGGGGGGACTAGCGGTAGCACAGATACGCAGTATTTT
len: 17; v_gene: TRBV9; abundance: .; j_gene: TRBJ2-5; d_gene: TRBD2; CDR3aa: CASSDGRASGRVETQYF; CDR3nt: TGTGCCAGCAGCGATGGTAGGGCTAGCGGGAGAGTGGAGACCCAGTACTTC